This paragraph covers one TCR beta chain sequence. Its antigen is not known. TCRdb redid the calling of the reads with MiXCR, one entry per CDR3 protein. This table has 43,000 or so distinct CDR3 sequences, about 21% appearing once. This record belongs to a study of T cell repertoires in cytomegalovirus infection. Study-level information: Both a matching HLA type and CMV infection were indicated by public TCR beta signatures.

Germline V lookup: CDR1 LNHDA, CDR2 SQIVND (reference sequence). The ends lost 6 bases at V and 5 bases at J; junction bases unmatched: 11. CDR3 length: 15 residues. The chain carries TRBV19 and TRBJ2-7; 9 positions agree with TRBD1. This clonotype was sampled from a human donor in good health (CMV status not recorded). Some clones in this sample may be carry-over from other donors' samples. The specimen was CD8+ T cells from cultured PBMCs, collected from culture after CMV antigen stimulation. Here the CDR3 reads CASSGGQGFWDEQYF. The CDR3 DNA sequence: TGTGCCAGTAGCGGAGGACAGGGGTTTTGGGACGAGCAGTACTTC.